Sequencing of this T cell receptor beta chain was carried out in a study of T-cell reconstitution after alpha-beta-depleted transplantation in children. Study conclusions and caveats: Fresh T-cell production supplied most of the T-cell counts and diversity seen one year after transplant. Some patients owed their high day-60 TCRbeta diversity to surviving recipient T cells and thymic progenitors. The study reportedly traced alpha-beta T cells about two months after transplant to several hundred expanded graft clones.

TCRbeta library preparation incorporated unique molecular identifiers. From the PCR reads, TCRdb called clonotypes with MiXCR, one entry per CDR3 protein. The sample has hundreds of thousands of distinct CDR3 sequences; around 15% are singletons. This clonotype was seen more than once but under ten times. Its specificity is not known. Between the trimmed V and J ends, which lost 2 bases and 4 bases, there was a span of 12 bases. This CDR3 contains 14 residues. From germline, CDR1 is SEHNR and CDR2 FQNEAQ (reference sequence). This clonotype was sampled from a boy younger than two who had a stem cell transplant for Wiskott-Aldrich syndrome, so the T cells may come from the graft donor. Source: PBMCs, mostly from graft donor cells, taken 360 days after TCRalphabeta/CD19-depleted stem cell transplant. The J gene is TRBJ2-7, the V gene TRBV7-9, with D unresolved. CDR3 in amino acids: CASSLNPPPYEQYF. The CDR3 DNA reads TGTGCCAGCAGCTTAAACCCTCCCCCTTACGAGCAGTACTTC.